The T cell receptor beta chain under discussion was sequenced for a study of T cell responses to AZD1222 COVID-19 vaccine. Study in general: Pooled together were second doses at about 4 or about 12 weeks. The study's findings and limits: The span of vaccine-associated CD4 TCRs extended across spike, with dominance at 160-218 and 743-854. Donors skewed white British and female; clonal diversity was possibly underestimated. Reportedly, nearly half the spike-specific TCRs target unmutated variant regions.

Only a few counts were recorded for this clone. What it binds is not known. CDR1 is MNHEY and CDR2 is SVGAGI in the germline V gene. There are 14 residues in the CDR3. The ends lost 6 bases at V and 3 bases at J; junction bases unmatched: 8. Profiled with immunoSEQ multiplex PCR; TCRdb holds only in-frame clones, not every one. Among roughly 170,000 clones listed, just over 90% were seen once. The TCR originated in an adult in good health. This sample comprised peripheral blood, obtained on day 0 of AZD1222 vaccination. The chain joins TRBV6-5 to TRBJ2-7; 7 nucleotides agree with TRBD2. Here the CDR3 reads CASSRWERDYEQYF. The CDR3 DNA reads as TGTGCCAGCAGCCGCTGGGAGCGGGACTACGAGCAGTACTTC.